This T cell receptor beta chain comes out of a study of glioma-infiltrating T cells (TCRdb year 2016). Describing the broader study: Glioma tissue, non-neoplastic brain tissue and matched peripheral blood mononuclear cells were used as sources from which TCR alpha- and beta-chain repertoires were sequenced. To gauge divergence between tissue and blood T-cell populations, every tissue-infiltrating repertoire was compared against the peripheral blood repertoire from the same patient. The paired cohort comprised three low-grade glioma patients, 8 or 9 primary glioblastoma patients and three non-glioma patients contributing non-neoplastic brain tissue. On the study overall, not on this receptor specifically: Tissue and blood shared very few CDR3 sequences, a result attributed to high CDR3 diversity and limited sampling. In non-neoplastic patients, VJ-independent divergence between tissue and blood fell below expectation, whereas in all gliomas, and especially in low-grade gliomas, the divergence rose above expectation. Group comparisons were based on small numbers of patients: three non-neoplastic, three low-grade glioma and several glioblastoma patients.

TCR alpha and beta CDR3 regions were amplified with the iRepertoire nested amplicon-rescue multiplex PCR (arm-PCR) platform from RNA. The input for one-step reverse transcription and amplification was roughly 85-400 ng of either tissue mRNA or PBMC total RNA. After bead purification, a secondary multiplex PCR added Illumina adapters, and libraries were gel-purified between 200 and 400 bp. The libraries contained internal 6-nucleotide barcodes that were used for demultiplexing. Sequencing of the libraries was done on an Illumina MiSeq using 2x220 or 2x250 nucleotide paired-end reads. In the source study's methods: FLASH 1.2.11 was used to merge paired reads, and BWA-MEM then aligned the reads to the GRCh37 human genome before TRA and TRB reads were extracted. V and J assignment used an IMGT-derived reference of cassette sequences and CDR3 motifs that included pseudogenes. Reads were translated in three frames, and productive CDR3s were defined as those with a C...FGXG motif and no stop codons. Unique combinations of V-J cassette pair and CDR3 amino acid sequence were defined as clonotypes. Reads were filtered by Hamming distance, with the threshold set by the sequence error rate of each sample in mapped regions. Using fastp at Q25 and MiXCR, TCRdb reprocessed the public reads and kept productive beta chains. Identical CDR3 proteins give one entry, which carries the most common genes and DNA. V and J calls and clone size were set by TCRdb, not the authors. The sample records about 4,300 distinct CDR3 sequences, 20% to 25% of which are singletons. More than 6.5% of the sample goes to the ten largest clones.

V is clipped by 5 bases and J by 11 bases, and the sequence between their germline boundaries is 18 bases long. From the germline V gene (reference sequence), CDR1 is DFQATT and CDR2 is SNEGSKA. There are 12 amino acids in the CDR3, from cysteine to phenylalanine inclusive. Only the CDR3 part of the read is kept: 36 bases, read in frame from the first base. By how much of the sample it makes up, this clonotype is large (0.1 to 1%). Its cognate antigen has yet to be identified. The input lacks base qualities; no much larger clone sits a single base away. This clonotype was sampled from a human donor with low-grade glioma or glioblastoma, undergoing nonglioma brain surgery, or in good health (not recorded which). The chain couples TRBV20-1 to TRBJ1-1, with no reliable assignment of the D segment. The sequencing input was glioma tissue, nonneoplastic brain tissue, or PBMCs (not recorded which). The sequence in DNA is TGCAGTGCTGTACGGGTGGGAGTAGAGGCTTTCTTT. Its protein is CSAVRVGVEAFF.